A single sample is the source of the 2 T cell receptor beta chains below, sequenced in a study of blood T cells in healthy people across ages. A second PCR of 7 to 11 cycles used a sample-barcoded 5' primer and a J-beta primer mix. TCRdb re-derived calls from the 5' RACE reads in MiXCR, one entry per CDR3 protein. Among around 790,000 distinct CDR3 sequences listed, around 42% were seen once. Sequencing used blood. Every receptor here comes from a man between 60 and 75 years old in good health.

This clonotype was detected only a few times. The chain couples TRBV20-1 to TRBJ2-1; TRBD2 agrees at 9 bases. The junction had 11 bases not matched to a gene; V was cut back by 6 bases and J by 5 bases. The length of the CDR3 is 15 residues. Germline V gene lookup returns CDR1 DFQATT and CDR2 SNEGSKA (reference sequence). DNA for the CDR3: TGCAGTGCGCGGGGACTAGCTACAGGTCACAATGAGCAGTTCTTC. Its translation: CSARGLATGHNEQFF.

The V gene is TRBV15, the J gene TRBJ1-1; the D is unclear. V was clipped by 5 bases and J by 0 bases, with 4 bases between them. This CDR3 is 12 amino acids long. Germline loops: CDR1 LNHNV, CDR2 YYDKDF (reference sequence). The CDR3 here is CATSRMNTEAFF. The CDR3 DNA sequence: TGTGCCACCAGCCGCATGAACACTGAAGCTTTCTTT.